The 23 T cell receptor beta chains given below trace back to one sample, sequenced in a study of blood T cell repertoires in COVID-19. Clones were sequenced by immunoSEQ multiplex PCR, and TCRdb holds only the in-frame ones, with some missing. The data contain almost 100,000 clones, roughly 86% of them singletons. Material for sequencing was peripheral blood. The receptors come from a man aged 45 to 65 with acute or convalescent COVID-19.

This clone appeared a few times. The V call is TRBV9, the J call TRBJ2-2; the D gene is possibly TRBD1 (6 bases). Germline V CDR1 and CDR2: SGDLS, YYNGEE. V was trimmed by 4 bases and J by 3 bases, leaving 10 bases between them. The CDR3 totals 14 residues. CDR3 coding DNA: TGTGCCAGCAGCTGGGACACCTACACCGGGGAGCTGTTTTTT. Protein product: CASSWDTYTGELFF.

The rearrangement links TRBV5-1 to TRBJ1-2; weak D call: TRBD1 (5 bases). Trimming stripped 4 bases from V and 8 bases from J, with 9 bases between. This CDR3 is built from 11 residues. Germline values: CDR1 SGHRS, CDR2 YFSETQ. The CDR3 reads CASSPGGGYTF. The CDR3 DNA reads TGCGCCAGCAGCCCGGGGGGGGGCTACACCTTC.

The chain has TRBV19 and TRBJ2-7, with D uncertain. CDR1 and CDR2 from the germline V gene are LNHDA and SQIVND (reference sequence). The CDR3 runs to 14 residues. Trimming took off 6 bases at V and 3 bases at J, with 15 bases between the two ends. CDR3 DNA: TGTGCCAGTAGCAGACTTGGCACTGACTACGAGCAGTACTTC. Amino acids: CASSRLGTDYEQYF.

J is TRBJ2-1 and V is TRBV24-1; 8 bases match TRBD2. After removal of 6 bases from V and 1 base from J, the junction contained 4 bases not matched to a gene. Looked up from germline, CDR1 is KGHDR and CDR2 is SFDVKD. CDR3 size: 15 residues. CDR3 protein: CATSPAGVSYNEQFF. In DNA, the CDR3 is TGTGCCACCAGTCCAGCGGGAGTGTCCTACAATGAGCAGTTCTTC.

The rearrangement uses TRBV2 and TRBJ2-1, with TRBD1 matching 9 bases. J lost 8 bases, V lost 4 bases, and 3 bases had no gene match. The CDR3 totals 13 residues. CDR1 is SNHLY and CDR2 is FYNNEI in the germline V gene. The CDR3 DNA reads TGTGCCAGCAGTGGGGACAGGGAGGATGAGCAGTTCTTC. It encodes CASSGDREDEQFF. The full variable domain, in which reference TRBV2 and TRBJ2-1 provide the parts outside the CDR3, is EPEVTQTPSHQVTQMGQEVILRCVPISNHLYFYWYRQILGQKVEFLVSFYNNEISEKSEIFDDQFSVERPDGSNFTLKIRSTKLEDSAMYFCASSGDREDEQFFGPGTRLTVL.

In DNA, the CDR3 is TGTGCCAGCACCACACAGACTAGCGGGAGCGAGCAGTACTTC. Translated, it gives CASTTQTSGSEQYF. The rearrangement joins TRBV3-1 (or the pseudogene TRBV3-2) to TRBJ2-7, with 12 positions matching TRBD2. The CDR3 loop spans 14 amino acids. The V and J ends lost 7 bases and 6 bases, in that order; junction bases with no gene match: 7. CDR1 LGHDT and CDR2 YNNKEL come from the germline V gene (reference sequence).

The CDR3 loop reads CASSLELAANEQFF. In DNA form, the CDR3 reads TGTGCCAGCAGCTTGGAACTAGCGGCCAATGAGCAGTTCTTC. J is TRBJ2-1 and V is TRBV5-8, with 8 nucleotides matching TRBD2. V was clipped by 0 bases and J by 6 bases; unmatched bases: 2. CDR1 SGHTS and CDR2 YDEGEE come from the germline V gene. The CDR3 is made up of 14 amino acids.

The chain links TRBV30 to TRBJ1-2; possibly TRBD1 for D (6 bases). V was clipped by 0 bases and J by 3 bases, with 17 bases between them. The CDR3 has 16 amino acids. Germline CDR1 reads GTSNPN; CDR2 reads SVGIG (reference sequence). CDR3 coding DNA: TGTGCCTGGAGTGTATGGAGGCAGGGGATTGACTATGGCTACACCTTC. It codes for CAWSVWRQGIDYGYTF. The full variable domain, in which reference TRBV30 and TRBJ1-2 provide the parts outside the CDR3, is SQTIHQWPATLVQPVGSPLSLECTVEGTSNPNLYWYRQAAGRGLQLLFYSVGIGQISSEVPQNLSASRPQDRQFILSSKKLLLSDSGFYLCAWSVWRQGIDYGYTFGSGTRLTVV.

The chain is built from TRBV27 and TRBJ2-3; possible D gene TRBD2, 5 bases. The germline gives CDR1 MNHEY, CDR2 SMNVEV (reference sequence). V lost 3 bases to trimming and J lost 3 bases, with 7 bases between them. CDR3 length: 13 amino acids. CDR3 sequence reads: CASSFGGTDTQYF. The CDR3 DNA reads TGTGCCAGCAGTTTTGGAGGAACAGATACGCAGTATTTT.

V gene TRBV2 combines with J gene TRBJ2-5; tentatively, D is TRBD2 (6 bases). Trimming stripped 5 bases from V and 5 bases from J, with 21 bases between. Germline lookup yields CDR1 SNHLY and CDR2 FYNNEI. There are 16 residues in the CDR3. The CDR3 spells CASSQTWDFNRETQYF. The CDR3 DNA reads as TGTGCCAGCAGTCAAACCTGGGACTTCAACCGGGAGACCCAGTACTTC. Filled out from reference TRBV2 and TRBJ2-5, the complete variable domain reads EPEVTQTPSHQVTQMGQEVILRCVPISNHLYFYWYRQILGQKVEFLVSFYNNEISEKSEIFDDQFSVERPDGSNFTLKIRSTKLEDSAMYFCASSQTWDFNRETQYFGPGTRLLVL.

This chain connects TRBV9 to TRBJ2-2, with 10 bases identical to TRBD2. V lost 0 bases, J lost 6 bases, and 8 bases stayed unmatched. There are 17 residues in the CDR3. Germline lookup yields CDR1 SGDLS and CDR2 YYNGEE. In DNA form, the CDR3 reads TGTGCCAGCAGCGTAGTAGGGAGCGGGAGGGCCCCCGGGGAGCTGTTTTTT. This sequence encodes CASSVVGSGRAPGELFF.

The chain combines TRBV19 with TRBJ2-7; no reliable D call. V lost 8 bases and J lost 2, with 13 bases in between. CDR1 is LNHDA and CDR2 is SQIVND in the germline V gene (reference sequence). This CDR3 comprises 13 residues. CDR3 in DNA: TGTGCCAGTCTTTCCTACGACACCTACGAGCAGTACTTC. Amino acid sequence: CASLSYDTYEQYF.

This chain joins TRBV19 and TRBJ2-3; TRBD1 matches at 8 bases. Germline values: CDR1 LNHDA, CDR2 SQIVND (reference sequence). Trimming took 5 bases from V and 3 from J; bases not matched to a gene: 4. The CDR3 runs 14 residues. This chain's CDR3 is CASSPRQGTDTQYF. In nucleotides, the CDR3 is TGTGCCAGTAGTCCGCGACAGGGGACAGATACGCAGTATTTT.

J is TRBJ2-6 and V is TRBV5-1, with 8 positions matching TRBD2. This CDR3 comprises 16 residues. The junction had 5 bases not matched to a gene; V was cut back by 6 bases and J by 0 bases. Germline V gene data show CDR1 as SGHRS and CDR2 as YFSETQ. This CDR3 reads CASTPSGLSGANVLTF. For the CDR3, the DNA is TGCGCCAGCACACCTAGCGGGCTCTCTGGGGCCAACGTCCTGACTTTC.

The V call is TRBV3-1 (or the pseudogene TRBV3-2), the J call TRBJ1-1; D unresolved. The V end was cut by 4 bases, the J end by 0 bases, with 6 bases between. The CDR3 spans 13 residues. The germline gives CDR1 LGHDT, CDR2 YNNKEL (reference sequence). The CDR3: CASSREMNTEAFF. The CDR3 region has the DNA TGTGCCAGCAGCCGTGAGATGAACACTGAAGCTTTCTTT.

The chain is built from TRBV15 and TRBJ1-1; D not certain. The length of the CDR3 is 15 residues. V dropped 0 bases and J dropped 1 base, with 9 bases sitting between them. Germline V CDR1 and CDR2: LNHNV, YYDKDF (reference sequence). The CDR3 nucleotides are TGTGCCACCAGCAGAGAGAGGTTGGGGAACACTGAAGCTTTCTTT. It yields the protein CATSRERLGNTEAFF.

The rearrangement uses TRBV18 and TRBJ1-6, with TRBD1 matching over 11 bases. The V and J ends lost 2 bases and 8 bases, in that order; junction bases with no gene match: 2. Looked up from germline, CDR1 is KGHSH and CDR2 is LQKENI. The CDR3 is 15 amino acids. The CDR3 spells CASSPEGQGDSPLHF. In nucleotides, the CDR3 is TGTGCCAGCTCACCAGAGGGACAGGGGGATTCACCCCTCCACTTT.

V and J are TRBV7-9 and TRBJ2-7; TRBD2 aligns across 7 bases. After removal of 5 bases from V and 6 bases from J, the junction contained 13 bases not matched to a gene. Per the germline V gene, CDR1 is SEHNR and CDR2 is FQNEAQ (reference sequence). The CDR3 has 15 amino acids. CDR3 DNA sequence: TGTGCCAGCAGCCTAGAGGCTAGCGGTCCTTTCGAGCAGTACTTC. Translation: CASSLEASGPFEQYF.

V usage is TRBV7-6 and J usage is TRBJ2-2; 9 bases match TRBD2. The V segment lost 2 bases and the J segment 2 bases; nucleotides outside the gene matches: 3. The CDR3 consists of 16 residues. Germline V lookup: CDR1 SGHVS, CDR2 FNYEAQ. CDR3 protein: CASSLQAGGNTGELFF. CDR3 bases: TGTGCCAGCAGCTTACAAGCGGGAGGCAACACCGGGGAGCTGTTTTTT.

The J gene is TRBJ2-6, the V gene TRBV29-1; possible D gene TRBD1, 6 bases. Per the germline V gene, CDR1 is SQVTM and CDR2 is ANQGSEA. The CDR3 is 14 residues long. V was clipped by 4 bases and J by 4 bases, with 11 bases between them. CDR3 sequence: CSVAQGTGANVLTF. The CDR3 DNA sequence: TGCAGCGTTGCACAGGGTACGGGGGCCAACGTCCTGACTTTC.

The rearrangement joins TRBV2 to TRBJ2-4; TRBD1 is a possible D gene (6 bases). V lost 7 bases to trimming and J lost 6 bases, with 19 bases between them. Germline V lookup: CDR1 SNHLY, CDR2 FYNNEI. The CDR3 length is 15 residues. The CDR3 coding sequence is TGTGCCAGCATCACCTCCCGGACAGAATTAAACATTCAGTACTTC. This encodes CASITSRTELNIQYF.

This rearrangement joins TRBV19 to TRBJ1-1; D is unresolved. Looked up from germline, CDR1 is LNHDA and CDR2 is SQIVND (reference sequence). This CDR3 has 12 amino acids. Trimming took 4 bases from V and 4 from J, leaving 7 bases between them. The CDR3 DNA reads TGTGCCAGTAGTACTAGCACCACTGAAGCTTTCTTT. Protein sequence: CASSTSTTEAFF.

The chain has TRBV7-2 and TRBJ2-7, with D possibly TRBD2 on 6 matching bases. The V end lost 1 base, the J end lost 0 bases, and 10 bases lay between the germline ends. Germline V CDR1 and CDR2: SGHTA, FQGNSA. The CDR3 loop spans 15 amino acids. The DNA of the CDR3 is TGTGCCAGCAGCTTAGGGGGGAGGAACTCCTACGAGCAGTACTTC. As protein: CASSLGGRNSYEQYF.